A selection of T cell receptor beta chains follows, all from one sample in a study of OX40 agonist ivuxolimab in advanced cancers. The method was immunoSEQ multiplex PCR; TCRdb's version includes in-frame clones alone and lacks a portion of them. The sample lists approximately 76,000 clones, approximately 85% seen once, with 0.61% in the top ten. Sequencing was performed on CD4+ or CD8+ T cells sorted from blood, taken in a trial of the OX40 agonist ivuxolimab. These receptors originate from an adult with an advanced solid tumor such as melanoma, head and neck, liver or kidney cancer. Each CDR3 is given with its conserved first and last residue. The D gene is left open where the match is weak. Clone size is shown for a subset of rows, as once, few, many or a class of expanded clone.

CDR3 | DNA | V | size | J | D
CASSLVGGGYNEQFF | TGTGCCAGCAGCTTAGTAGGCGGGGGTTACAATGAGCAGTTCTTC | TRBV7-2 | . | TRBJ2-1 | TRBD2
CASSLGGINIQYF | TGTGCCAGCAGCTTAGGGGGGATCAACATTCAGTACTTC | TRBV7-2 | . | TRBJ2-4 | .
CASTSAGTRGNTIYF | TGTGCCAGCACTTCAGCCGGGACTCGAGGAAACACCATATATTTT | TRBV6-6 | once | TRBJ1-3 | .
CASSPGTGGVYEQYF | TGTGCCAGCAGCCCAGGGACAGGGGGCGTCTACGAGCAGTACTTC | TRBV7-9 | . | TRBJ2-7 | TRBD1
CASSGEVETQYF | TGCGCCAGCAGCGGAGAGGTGGAGACCCAGTACTTC | TRBV4-3 | many | TRBJ2-5 | .
CASSSYHVQGYSGNTIYF | TGTGCCAGCAGCTCATACCACGTTCAGGGCTACTCTGGAAACACCATATATTTT | TRBV11-2 | . | TRBJ1-3 | .
CASSMTGGYEQYF | TGTGCCAGTAGTATGACAGGGGGCTACGAGCAGTACTTC | TRBV19 | . | TRBJ2-7 | TRBD1
CASSYERGRNEQYF | TGTGCCAGCAGTTACGAAAGGGGGCGAAACGAGCAGTACTTC | TRBV6-5 | few | TRBJ2-7 | TRBD1
CASSEAANTGELFF | TGTGCCAGCAGTGAAGCAGCGAACACCGGGGAGCTGTTTTTT | TRBV6-1 | . | TRBJ2-2 | .
CASSLVTGSTDTQYF | TGCGCCAGCAGCTTGGTCACTGGGAGCACAGATACGCAGTATTTT | TRBV5-1 | . | TRBJ2-3 | .
CASSLVHSNTEAFF | TGTGCCAGCAGTTTAGTACACAGTAACACTGAAGCTTTCTTT | TRBV27 | once | TRBJ1-1 | .
CASSLQGINQPQHF | TGTGCCAGCAGTCTACAGGGGATCAATCAGCCCCAGCATTTT | TRBV27 | once | TRBJ1-5 | TRBD1
CASSLWGLGQPQHF | TGTGCCAGCAGCTTATGGGGACTAGGACAGCCCCAGCATTTT | TRBV5-6 | . | TRBJ1-5 | .
CASSLGISRGTMSGNTIYF | TGTGCCAGCAGCTTAGGAATTAGCAGGGGGACCATGTCTGGAAACACCATATATTTT | TRBV13 | . | TRBJ1-3 | TRBD1
CASSPSPDRAAGYTF | TGTGCCAGCAGCCCAAGTCCAGACAGGGCGGCTGGCTACACCTTC | TRBV7-3 | . | TRBJ1-2 | TRBD1
CASSFYIQGRETQYF | TGTGCCAGCAGCTTTTATATACAGGGCCGGGAGACCCAGTACTTC | TRBV7-9 | few | TRBJ2-5 | .
CASSRGGSSSGANVLTF | TGTGCCAGCAGCCGGGGGGGGTCTTCCTCTGGGGCCAACGTCCTGACTTTC | TRBV5-4 | . | TRBJ2-6 | TRBD2
CASSPRRGATNEKLFF | TGTGCCAGCAGCCCGCGGCGGGGAGCAACTAATGAAAAACTGTTTTTT | TRBV7-9 | . | TRBJ1-4 | .
CASSLRGTGGTGELFF | TGTGCCAGCAGTTTAAGGGGGACAGGCGGCACCGGGGAGCTGTTTTTT | TRBV9 | . | TRBJ2-2 | TRBD1
CASSLDGTGGNQPQHF | TGCGCCAGCAGCTTGGATGGGACAGGGGGGAATCAGCCCCAGCATTTT | TRBV5-1 | . | TRBJ1-5 | TRBD1
CASSELNTYQPQHF | TGCGCCAGCAGTGAGCTCAACACGTATCAGCCCCAGCATTTT | TRBV10-2 | . | TRBJ1-5 | .
CASSSNSGTGGYEQYF | TGCGCCAGCAGCTCGAACTCCGGGACAGGGGGGTACGAGCAGTACTTC | TRBV5-1 | . | TRBJ2-7 | TRBD1
CASSPPVTGTGNNEQFF | TGTGCCAGCTCACCACCAGTGACGGGGACAGGTAACAATGAGCAGTTCTTC | TRBV18 | . | TRBJ2-1 | TRBD1
CASSQQEELFF | TGTGCCAGCTCACAACAGGAGGAACTGTTTTTT | TRBV18 | . | TRBJ1-4 | .
CASSEGGGASYNSPLHF | TGTGCCAGCAGTGAAGGAGGAGGGGCGTCCTATAATTCACCCCTCCACTTT | TRBV6-1 | . | TRBJ1-6 | .
CASSFRTGDTQYF | TGTGCCAGCAGCTTTCGGACTGGGGATACGCAGTATTTT | TRBV5-6 | . | TRBJ2-3 | .
CASSQEGGGPPTGELFF | TGCGCCAGCAGCCAAGAGGGCGGGGGGCCGCCCACCGGGGAGCTGTTTTTT | TRBV4-3 | . | TRBJ2-2 | TRBD2
CASSVGRGVRTDTQYF | TGTGCCAGCAGCGTAGGACGCGGGGTCCGCACAGATACGCAGTATTTT | TRBV9 | . | TRBJ2-3 | .
CASSLGHQGIEKLFF | TGTGCCAGCAGCTTAGGACATCAGGGGATTGAAAAACTGTTTTTT | TRBV7-9 | . | TRBJ1-4 | .
CASSSHSSAVYGANVLTF | TGTGCCAGCAGCTCCCACTCTAGCGCGGTTTACGGGGCCAACGTCCTGACTTTC | TRBV7-3 | few | TRBJ2-6 | .
CASSLNEGRAFF | TGTGCCAGCAGCCTCAATGAGGGGAGAGCTTTCTTT | TRBV4-2 | few | TRBJ1-1 | .
CASRERAGGSRNSPLHF | TGTGCCAGCAGAGAGCGGGCAGGAGGGAGTCGTAATTCACCCCTCCACTTT | TRBV27 | . | TRBJ1-6 | .
CASSSGLSYNSPLHF | TGTGCCAGCAGCTCAGGTCTCTCCTATAATTCACCCCTCCACTTT | TRBV7-2 | . | TRBJ1-6 | .
CASREYLGQETQYF | TGTGCCAGTAGAGAGTACTTAGGGCAAGAGACCCAGTACTTC | TRBV19 | once | TRBJ2-5 | .
CASSLLGWGNQPQHF | TGCGCCAGCAGCCTGCTGGGGTGGGGAAATCAGCCCCAGCATTTT | TRBV5-1 | . | TRBJ1-5 | .
CASSRAGQAVETQYF | TGCGCCAGCAGCCGAGCCGGACAGGCCGTAGAGACCCAGTACTTC | TRBV4-1 | . | TRBJ2-5 | TRBD1
CATSNSPINYGYTF | TGTGCCACCAGCAACTCTCCGATCAACTATGGCTACACCTTC | TRBV15 | . | TRBJ1-2 | .
CASRPPSGGQETQYF | TGTGCCAGTAGGCCCCCTAGCGGGGGCCAAGAGACCCAGTACTTC | TRBV19 | . | TRBJ2-5 | TRBD2